The following is a T cell receptor beta chain sequence with its context. Its antigen is still unknown. These data are taken from a study of T cells in localized non-small cell lung cancer. CDR1 is SGHRS and CDR2 is YFSETQ in the germline V gene. CDR3 size: 15 residues. The J segment lost 5 bases and the V segment lost 4 bases, leaving 8 bases of the junction unmatched. TCRdb's copy holds only in-frame clones and misses some; the assay was immunoSEQ multiplex PCR. The sample includes approximately 70,000 clones, 75% to 85% of them seen just once. Study-wide results and caveats: Uninvolved neighboring lung showed the greatest T cell clonality, exceeding tumor. Overall survival was longer when the density of T cells in the blood was higher. Appearing in adjacent lung were a median about 57 of the top 100 tumor clones. Because only a single region of the tumor was sequenced, heterogeneity remains possible.

The chain combines TRBV5-1 with TRBJ1-1; TRBD1 agrees at 10 bases. The receptor's source is a man aged 40 to 75 with stage II lung adenocarcinoma. The sample in question was PBMCs, obtained before any cancer treatment. The CDR3 coding sequence is TGCGCCAGCAGCGCCCAGGACAGGGGGGGAACTGAAGCTTTCTTT. It is translated as CASSAQDRGGTEAFF.